Listed here are 29 T cell receptor beta chains from one sample, sequenced in a study of post-analysis software for immune sequencing data. Antigens for these TCRs are unknown. The authors incorporated unique molecular identifiers into the TCR beta cDNA libraries. TCRdb used MiXCR to reprocess the PCR reads, holding one entry per CDR3 protein. The table has roughly 400,000 distinct CDR3 sequences, 30% to 45% seen once. Study-wide findings and caveats: Controls had lower frequencies than patients of 4 or 5 TRBV segments, which included TRBV5-6, TRBV5-1 and TRBV20-1.

Sequencing input: blood. All receptors come from a girl aged 2-10 years with multiple sclerosis.

This sequence joins TRBV28 and TRBJ2-7; 7 nucleotides line up with TRBD2. The CDR3 runs to 16 residues. V trimming: 5 bases; J trimming: 3 bases; junction bases outside the gene matches: 13. Germline V gene sequence: CDR1 MDHEN, CDR2 SYDVKM. The CDR3 loop is CASSTSRASGLYEQYF. The CDR3 DNA reads as TGTGCCAGCAGTACGTCCCGGGCTAGCGGTCTCTACGAGCAGTACTTC.

The V and J genes are TRBV12-3 or TRBV12-4 and TRBJ2-7, with D maybe TRBD1 (6 bases). There are 15 residues in the CDR3. V was shortened by 3 bases and J by 0 bases, with 12 bases between the two germline ends. The CDR3 region is CASSFHRVYSYEQYF. The CDR3 nucleotides read TGTGCCAGCAGTTTTCACAGGGTATACTCCTACGAGCAGTACTTC.

The chain recombines TRBV4-1 with TRBJ1-2; the D gene is possibly TRBD1 (6 bases). The CDR3 consists of 13 residues. From germline, CDR1 is MGHRA and CDR2 YSYEKL. Trimming pared 4 bases from V and 7 bases from J, leaving 13 bases between. The DNA for the CDR3 is TGCGCCAGCAGCCCCTTACAGGGCGGTGGCTACACCTTC. Protein sequence: CASSPLQGGGYTF.

The gene calls are TRBV4-1 and TRBJ2-7; perhaps TRBD1 as D (6 bases). CDR1 and CDR2 from the germline V gene are MGHRA and YSYEKL. There are 16 residues in the CDR3. Trimming cost V 1 base and J 6 bases, with 19 bases left between them. DNA of the CDR3: TGCGCCAGCAGCCAAGCTCAGGGGCCCCGCAGGAGCGAGCAGTACTTC. This gives the protein CASSQAQGPRRSEQYF.

With regard to this clonotype: Possible read error: a much larger clone is one base away. This chain joins TRBV5-1 and TRBJ2-6; the D gene is possibly TRBD1 (5 bases). The germline CDR1 and CDR2 sequences are SGHRS and YFSETQ. This CDR3 spans 13 amino acids. CDR3 amino acids: CASSSSGASVLTF. The CDR3 DNA follows: TGCGCCAGCAGCAGCTCTGGGGCCAGCGTCCTGACTTTC.

This chain joins TRBV20-1 and TRBJ1-2; D not resolved. From germline, CDR1 is DFQATT and CDR2 SNEGSKA (reference sequence). The CDR3 is 12 residues long. V lost 3 bases, J lost 0 bases, and 5 bases lay in between. This CDR3 is CSASRPNYGYTF. DNA of the CDR3: TGCAGTGCTAGCCGGCCTAACTATGGCTACACCTTC.

The chain carries TRBV6-2 or TRBV6-3 and TRBJ2-7; D may be TRBD2 (6 bases). The V gene's germline CDR1 is MNHEY and CDR2 SVGEGT. The CDR3 covers 13 residues. V lost 10 bases to trimming and J lost 4 bases, with 17 bases between them. The CDR3 DNA sequence: TGTGCCATTCCCCGGGAGCGAATTTACGAGCAGTACTTC. It specifies CAIPRERIYEQYF.

This clonotype showed up just once. The V call is TRBV10-3, the J call TRBJ2-7, with D perhaps matching TRBD1 (5 bases). The CDR3 has 14 amino acids. V lost 4 bases, J lost 7 bases, and 17 bases lay in between. The germline V gene encodes CDR1 ENHRY and CDR2 SYGVKD. Here the CDR3 reads CAISGTLGQTEQYF. The CDR3 DNA is TGTGCCATCAGTGGGACGTTAGGACAAACGGAGCAGTACTTC.

Concerning this clonotype itself: A much larger clone differs from this one at a single base, so this may be a read error. The J gene is TRBJ2-7, the V gene TRBV7-2; 14 nucleotides line up with TRBD2. The CDR3 sequence is 15 residues long. CDR1 SGHTA and CDR2 FQGNSA come from the germline V gene. Trimming cost V 5 bases and J 5 bases; bases outside gene matches: 5. CDR3 bases: TGTACCAGCAGCCCGGGACTAGCGGGAGCCAACGAGCAGTACTTC. Its protein is CTSSPGLAGANEQYF.

This chain connects TRBV7-2 to TRBJ2-1; TRBD2 agrees at 8 bases. Losses at the gene ends were 5 bases for V and 4 bases for J; bases not matched to a gene: 10. The CDR3 sequence is 16 residues long. Germline CDR1 is SGHTA and CDR2 is FQGNSA. For the CDR3, the DNA is TGTGCCAGCAGCCCAAGAGCGGGAGACTCGTACAATGAGCAGTTCTTC. Its protein product is CASSPRAGDSYNEQFF.

The chain links TRBV7-2 to TRBJ2-2, with 8 nucleotides matching TRBD2. Germline-derived CDR1 and CDR2 are SGHTA and FQGNSA. The CDR3 consists of 18 residues. The V and J ends lost 6 bases and 2 bases, in that order; junction bases with no gene match: 14. For the CDR3, the DNA is TGTGCCAGCAGGGGACTAGTGGGAGGGTTTTTAAACACCGGGGAGCTGTTTTTT. Protein: CASRGLVGGFLNTGELFF.

This chain uses TRBV5-1 with TRBJ2-5; 9 nucleotides match TRBD2. The J call may be wrong; the DNA end is better matched by TRBJ2-7. CDR1 and CDR2 (germline): SGHRS, YFSETQ. The CDR3 has 15 residues. The CDR3 DNA reads TGCGCCAGCAGCCCGGGACTAGCCTTCGGGTACGAGCAGTACTTC. The encoded protein is CASSPGLAFGYEQYF.

The V call is TRBV5-1, the J call TRBJ2-3; 7 bases are shared with TRBD2. The germline V gene encodes CDR1 SGHRS and CDR2 YFSETQ. The ends lost 1 base at V and 2 bases at J; junction bases unmatched: 10. The CDR3 spans 17 residues. CDR3 bases: TGCGCCAGCAGCTTGCCCCCGGGGAGGGATTTCACAGATACGCAGTATTTT. Its translation: CASSLPPGRDFTDTQYF.

There are a few counts of this clonotype. J is TRBJ2-5 and V is TRBV7-9, with D possibly matching TRBD2 (5 bases). Germline CDR1 and CDR2: SEHNR and FQNEAQ (reference sequence). CDR3 length: 13 amino acids. The V and J ends lost 3 bases and 5 bases respectively, with 10 bases between them. CDR3 sequence: CASSFGVVETQYF. CDR3 nucleotides: TGTGCCAGCAGCTTCGGGGTGGTGGAGACCCAGTACTTC. The full variable domain, rest sourced from reference TRBV7-9 and TRBJ2-5, is DTGVSQNPRHKITKRGQNVTFRCDPISEHNRLYWYRQTLGQGPEFLTYFQNEAQLEKSRLLSDRFSAERPKGSFSTLEIQRTEQGDSAMYLCASSFGVVETQYFGPGTRLLVL.

The rearrangement uses TRBV7-9 and TRBJ2-4; D is perhaps TRBD1 (6 bases). The CDR3 sequence is 16 residues long. CDR1 and CDR2 (germline): SEHNR, FQNEAQ (reference sequence). V shed 6 bases and J shed 7 bases, with 22 bases lying between them. CDR3: CASSPTRGIERNIQYF. The DNA of the CDR3 is TGTGCCAGCAGTCCGACCAGGGGAATAGAACGGAACATTCAGTACTTC.

This clonotype was detected only a few times. This chain joins TRBV5-6 and TRBJ2-7, with 14 bases aligning to TRBD2. There are 17 residues in the CDR3. Trimming removed 4 bases from V and 4 bases from J; junction bases left unmatched: 10. Germline CDR1 SGHDT, CDR2 YYEEEE. This chain's CDR3 is CASSPKPGLAGAYEQYF. CDR3 in DNA: TGTGCCAGCAGCCCAAAGCCGGGACTAGCGGGAGCATACGAGCAGTACTTC.

This clonotype has more than one count but fewer than ten. This chain links TRBV6-5 with TRBJ2-7; no firm D call. V lost 2 bases to trimming and J lost 5 bases, with 4 bases between them. This CDR3 comprises 11 residues. Germline-derived CDR1 and CDR2 are MNHEY and SVGAGI. The CDR3 region has the DNA TGTGCCAGCAGTTACAGTCACGAGCAGTACTTC. This codes for CASSYSHEQYF.

The chain combines TRBV7-9 with TRBJ1-2; D is uncertain. Germline assignment: CDR1 SEHNR and CDR2 FQNEAQ (reference sequence). Trimming cost V 4 bases and J 11 bases, with 11 bases left between them. The CDR3 loop spans 11 amino acids. This chain's CDR3 is CASSWDGLYTF. The CDR3 DNA is TGTGCCAGCAGCTGGGATGGGCTATACACCTTC.

This sequence joins TRBV7-9 and TRBJ2-1, with unresolved D. Germline V gene data show CDR1 as SEHNR and CDR2 as FQNEAQ (reference sequence). The CDR3 consists of 14 residues. The ends were cut back, 3 bases at V and 5 bases at J, with 11 bases in the middle. This chain's CDR3 is CASSFLRSDNEQFF. The CDR3, as DNA: TGTGCCAGCAGCTTTCTCAGGTCAGACAATGAGCAGTTCTTC. The full variable domain, in which reference TRBV7-9 and TRBJ2-1 provide the parts outside the CDR3, is DTGVSQNPRHKITKRGQNVTFRCDPISEHNRLYWYRQTLGQGPEFLTYFQNEAQLEKSRLLSDRFSAERPKGSFSTLEIQRTEQGDSAMYLCASSFLRSDNEQFFGPGTRLTVL.

This clonotype appeared a few times. The chain recombines TRBV20-1 with TRBJ2-2; 10 positions match TRBD2. The germline V gene encodes CDR1 DFQATT and CDR2 SNEGSKA (reference sequence). The CDR3 is 15 amino acids. Losses at the gene ends were 2 bases for V and 6 bases for J; bases not matched to a gene: 6. CDR3 sequence: CSARSSGLAPGELFF. CDR3 nucleotides: TGCAGTGCTAGATCCTCGGGACTAGCGCCCGGGGAGCTGTTTTTT.

This clonotype appeared a few times. This chain uses TRBV5-1 with TRBJ2-7; no reliable D call. Germline-derived CDR1 and CDR2 are SGHRS and YFSETQ. The CDR3 totals 14 residues. Trimming took off 4 bases at V and 3 bases at J, with 14 bases between the two ends. CDR3 DNA: TGCGCCAGCAGCCACCTCGGGTCTGTCTACGAGCAGTACTTC. It yields the protein CASSHLGSVYEQYF.

This clonotype was seen once. The V and J genes are TRBV5-1 and TRBJ2-1; D unresolved. With the DNA end fitting TRBJ2-7 better, the J assignment may be wrong. The germline gives CDR1 SGHRS, CDR2 YFSETQ. The CDR3 is 13 amino acids. CDR3 sequence: CASSLTAYNEQYF. CDR3 DNA sequence: TGCGCCAGCAGCTTAACAGCCTACAATGAGCAGTACTTC.

The CDR3 DNA follows: TGTGCCAGTAGTGGATCCCCCTACGAGCAGTACTTC. Translated: CASSGSPYEQYF. The chain is built from TRBV19 and TRBJ2-7; D remains unclear. This CDR3 region has 12 residues. The ends were cut back, 5 bases at V and 2 bases at J, with 7 bases in the middle. Germline V gives CDR1 LNHDA, CDR2 SQIVND (reference sequence).

The V gene is TRBV6-1, the J gene TRBJ2-3; maybe TRBD1 (6 bases). Trimming left V 11 bases short and J 2 bases short, with 17 bases between. This CDR3 region has 14 residues. CDR1 and CDR2 (germline): MNHNS, SASEGT. The CDR3 spells CAVWRTAFTDTQYF. Here the CDR3 DNA reads TGTGCCGTCTGGAGGACAGCCTTCACAGATACGCAGTATTTT.

The chain combines TRBV29-1 with TRBJ2-1, with 8 nucleotides matching TRBD1. Near its end, the DNA agrees better with TRBJ2-7, so the J call may be wrong. Germline CDR1 and CDR2: SQVTM and ANQGSEA. The CDR3 extends over 12 amino acids. The CDR3 DNA reads as TGCAGCGTTCGGACAGGGAGCCGTGAGCAGTACTTC. Residues: CSVRTGSREQYF.

The chain uses TRBV24-1 and TRBJ2-3; D is unclear. This CDR3 region has 12 residues. V was pared by 8 bases and J by 8 bases, with 13 bases between. CDR1 is KGHDR and CDR2 is SFDVKD in the germline V gene. The CDR3 DNA reads TGTGCCACCACCACCGACTTGGGTACGCAGTATTTT. It translates to CATTTDLGTQYF.

This clonotype showed up just a few times. The gene calls are TRBV5-1 and TRBJ2-1; 7 bases match TRBD1. The CDR3 runs to 12 residues. J lost 4 bases, V lost 5 bases, and 0 bases had no gene match. The germline V gene has CDR1 SGHRS and CDR2 YFSETQ. CDR3 residues: CASRDRYNEQFF. For the CDR3, the DNA is TGCGCCAGCAGGGACAGGTACAATGAGCAGTTCTTC.

This sequence joins TRBV20-1 and TRBJ1-6; weak D call: TRBD1 (5 bases). The CDR3 spans 15 residues. V gave up 0 bases and J gave up 9 bases, with 15 bases separating them. Germline lookup yields CDR1 DFQATT and CDR2 SNEGSKA (reference sequence). For the CDR3, the DNA is TGCAGTGCTAGAGATCAGGGCCTCGGGAGTTCACCCCTCCACTTT. Amino acids: CSARDQGLGSSPLHF.

J is TRBJ2-2 and V is TRBV29-1, with D tentatively TRBD1 or TRBD2 (5 bases each). The V gene's germline CDR1 is SQVTM and CDR2 ANQGSEA. Trimming removed 7 bases from V and 4 bases from J, with 19 bases in between. This CDR3 is 15 amino acids long. The CDR3 sequence is CSAPTGAQTTGELFF. CDR3 DNA sequence: TGCAGCGCCCCTACCGGGGCCCAGACCACCGGGGAGCTGTTTTTT.